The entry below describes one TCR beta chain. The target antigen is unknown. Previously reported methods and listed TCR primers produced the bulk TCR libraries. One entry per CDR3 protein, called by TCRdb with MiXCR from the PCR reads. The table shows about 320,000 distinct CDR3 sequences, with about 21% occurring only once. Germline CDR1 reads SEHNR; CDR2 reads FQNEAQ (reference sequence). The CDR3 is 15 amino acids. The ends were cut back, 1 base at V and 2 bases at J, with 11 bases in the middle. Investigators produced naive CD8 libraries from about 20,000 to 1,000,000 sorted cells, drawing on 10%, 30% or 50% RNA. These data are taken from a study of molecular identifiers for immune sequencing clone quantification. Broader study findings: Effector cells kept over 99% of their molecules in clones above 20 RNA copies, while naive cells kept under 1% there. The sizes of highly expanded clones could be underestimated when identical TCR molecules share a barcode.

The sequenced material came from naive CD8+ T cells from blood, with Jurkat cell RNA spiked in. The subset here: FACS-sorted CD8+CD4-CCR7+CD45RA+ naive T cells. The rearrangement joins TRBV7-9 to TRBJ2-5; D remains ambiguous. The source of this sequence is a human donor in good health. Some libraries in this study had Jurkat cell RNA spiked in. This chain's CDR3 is CASSLVSLLQETQYF. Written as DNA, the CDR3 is TGTGCCAGCAGCTTAGTGTCTCTCCTACAAGAGACCCAGTACTTC.